This TCR beta chain was sequenced during a study of cytomegalovirus exposure and HLA in healthy donors. Regarding the study as a whole: V- and J-gene trimming of TCR beta was linked (in a later analysis) to a missense DCLRE1C variant. Sequencing depth across donors, presence/absence analyses assumed, was roughly uniform.

Concerning this clone: The antigen is undetermined.

CDR3 length: 12 amino acids. Germline-derived CDR1 and CDR2 are SGHTA and FQGNSA. V was cut by 4 bases and J by 6 bases, with 7 bases left in between. 60 Vbeta and 13 Jbeta primers were used in PCR. Some clones are missing from TCRdb's copy, which holds only in-frame ones; the method was immunoSEQ multiplex PCR. The sample yields 100,000 to 150,000 clones, about 80% seen once. Source material: PBMCs. V usage is TRBV7-2 and J usage is TRBJ1-5; D remains ambiguous. The TCR was taken from a man in his forties in good health and CMV-seronegative. The CDR3 DNA reads as TGTGCCAGCAGCTCCGGAGGTCAGCCCCAGCATTTT. This sequence encodes CASSSGGQPQHF.